This TCR beta chain was sequenced in a study of tumor and adjacent non-tumor tissue in lung cancer. Study information: There were 11 to 13 adenocarcinoma, a couple of squamous cell carcinoma and 1 small cell lung cancer cases. Stage I to III disease affected about nine men and 5 women aged about 31 to 76. Study outcomes and limitations: In normal lung, the top 100 clones were significantly more dominant than in tumor. Compared with tumor, normal lung showed significantly lower TCR diversity.

No cell sorting was done before RNA was extracted from the tissue. The CDR3 length equals 13 residues, ends included. Germline V gene data show CDR1 as MNHEY and CDR2 as SVGAGI. Details on this clonotype: Antigen unknown. A read error is possible here, since a much larger clone lies one base away. This likely comes from a read error, as the CDR3 has no conserved phenylalanine or tryptophan at its end. It is unclear where the CDR3 begins or ends on the DNA, so no DNA is shown, and the CDR3 is as TCRdb lists it.

Three rounds of nested PCR, following a modified ARM-PCR protocol, produced the TCRbeta library. TCRdb reanalysed the multiplex PCR reads using MiXCR and keeps one entry per CDR3 protein. The sample has more than 85,000 distinct CDR3 sequences, under 90% seen once. Specimen: lung tumor tissue. This receptor was taken from a man in his 70s with non-small cell lung cancer. The rearrangement uses TRBV6-5 and TRBJ1-1; the table's D call TRBD1 went unverified against the DNA. The CDR3 spells CAGSSGTGGKTFT.